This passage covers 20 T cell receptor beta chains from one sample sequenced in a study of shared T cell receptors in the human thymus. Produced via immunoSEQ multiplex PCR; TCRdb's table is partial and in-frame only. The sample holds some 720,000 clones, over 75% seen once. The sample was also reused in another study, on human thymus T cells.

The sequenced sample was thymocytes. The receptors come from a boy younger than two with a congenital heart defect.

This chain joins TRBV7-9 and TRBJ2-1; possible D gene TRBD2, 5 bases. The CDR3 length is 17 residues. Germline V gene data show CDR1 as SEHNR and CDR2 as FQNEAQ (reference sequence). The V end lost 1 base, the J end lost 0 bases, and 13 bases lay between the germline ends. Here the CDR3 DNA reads TGTGCCAGCAGCTTAGGAGGGATGCAGAGCTCCTACAATGAGCAGTTCTTC. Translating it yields CASSLGGMQSSYNEQFF. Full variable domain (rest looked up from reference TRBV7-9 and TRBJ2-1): DTGVSQNPRHKITKRGQNVTFRCDPISEHNRLYWYRQTLGQGPEFLTYFQNEAQLEKSRLLSDRFSAERPKGSFSTLEIQRTEQGDSAMYLCASSLGGMQSSYNEQFFGPGTRLTVL.

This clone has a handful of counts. The CDR3: CASSLVFGGDTQYF. The CDR3 bases are TGTGCCAGCAGTTTAGTCTTCGGGGGAGATACGCAGTATTTT. This chain joins TRBV28 and TRBJ2-3, with D possibly TRBD2 on 6 matching bases. V lost 2 bases and J 5 bases, leaving 11 bases between the germline ends. The CDR3 loop spans 14 amino acids. CDR1 MDHEN and CDR2 SYDVKM come from the germline V gene.

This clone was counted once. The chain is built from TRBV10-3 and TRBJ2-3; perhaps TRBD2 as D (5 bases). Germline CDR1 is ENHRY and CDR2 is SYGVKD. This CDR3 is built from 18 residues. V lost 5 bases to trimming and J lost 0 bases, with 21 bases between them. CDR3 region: CAISPSSGVSVSTDTQYF. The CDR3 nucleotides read TGTGCCATCAGTCCGAGTTCCGGGGTGAGCGTTAGCACAGATACGCAGTATTTT.

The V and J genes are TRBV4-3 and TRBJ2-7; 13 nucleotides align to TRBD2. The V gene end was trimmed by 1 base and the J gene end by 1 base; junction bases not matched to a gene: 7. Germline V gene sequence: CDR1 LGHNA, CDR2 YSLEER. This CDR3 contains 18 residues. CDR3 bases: TGCGCCAGCAGCCAAGTCCAGGGACTAGCGGGAAAGTCCTACGAGCAGTACTTC. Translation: CASSQVQGLAGKSYEQYF.

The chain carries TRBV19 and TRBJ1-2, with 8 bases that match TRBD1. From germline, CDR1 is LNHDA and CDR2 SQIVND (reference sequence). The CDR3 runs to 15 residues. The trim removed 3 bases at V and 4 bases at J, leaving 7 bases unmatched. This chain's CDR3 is CASSIGTGGLYGYTF. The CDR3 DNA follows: TGTGCCAGTAGTATCGGGACAGGAGGTCTCTATGGCTACACCTTC.

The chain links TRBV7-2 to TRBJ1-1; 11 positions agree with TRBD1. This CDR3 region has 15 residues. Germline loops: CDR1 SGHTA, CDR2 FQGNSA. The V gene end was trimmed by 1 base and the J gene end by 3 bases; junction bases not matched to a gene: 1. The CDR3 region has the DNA TGTGCCAGCAGCTTAGTGGGACAGGGGGACACTGAAGCTTTCTTT. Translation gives CASSLVGQGDTEAFF.

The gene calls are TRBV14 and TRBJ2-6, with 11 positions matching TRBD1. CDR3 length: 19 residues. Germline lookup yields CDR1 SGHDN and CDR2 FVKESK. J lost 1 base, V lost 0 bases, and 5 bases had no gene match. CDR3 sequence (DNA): TGTGCCAGCAGCCAAGAAGTGAGGGACAGGGGGTCTGGGGCCAACGTCCTGACTTTC. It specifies CASSQEVRDRGSGANVLTF. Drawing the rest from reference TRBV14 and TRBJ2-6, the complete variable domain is EAGVTQFPSHSVIEKGQTVTLRCDPISGHDNLYWYRRVMGKEIKFLLHFVKESKQDESGMPNNRFLAERTGGTYSTLKVQPAELEDSGVYFCASSQEVRDRGSGANVLTFGAGSRLTVL.

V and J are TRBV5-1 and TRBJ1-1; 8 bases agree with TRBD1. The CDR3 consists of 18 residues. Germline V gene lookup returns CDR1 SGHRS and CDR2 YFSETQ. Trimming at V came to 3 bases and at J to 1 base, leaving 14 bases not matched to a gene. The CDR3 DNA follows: TGCGCCAGCAGCTCATTCCCCGGGACAGGAACGGCGAACACTGAAGCTTTCTTT. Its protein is CASSSFPGTGTANTEAFF.

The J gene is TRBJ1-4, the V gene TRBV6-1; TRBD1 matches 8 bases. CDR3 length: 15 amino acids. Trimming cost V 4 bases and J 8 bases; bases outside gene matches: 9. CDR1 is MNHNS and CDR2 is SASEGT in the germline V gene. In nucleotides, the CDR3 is TGTGCCAGCAGTGCTCGGACAGGGAAGCAGGAAAAACTGTTTTTT. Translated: CASSARTGKQEKLFF.

In DNA, the CDR3 is TGTGCCACCAGCAGGGTAGACAGGCGGAATGAAAAACTGTTTTTT. It specifies CATSRVDRRNEKLFF. The J gene is TRBJ1-4, the V gene TRBV15; perhaps TRBD1 as D (6 bases). This CDR3 region has 15 residues. V dropped 3 bases and J dropped 5 bases, with 13 bases sitting between them. The germline V gene encodes CDR1 LNHNV and CDR2 YYDKDF (reference sequence).

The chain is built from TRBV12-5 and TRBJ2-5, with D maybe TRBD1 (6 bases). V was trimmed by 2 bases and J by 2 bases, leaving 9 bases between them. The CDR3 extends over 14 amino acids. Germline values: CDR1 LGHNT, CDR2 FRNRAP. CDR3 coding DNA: TGTGCTAGTGGTTTGACAGGGCCACAAGAGACCCAGTACTTC. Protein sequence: CASGLTGPQETQYF.

In nucleotides, the CDR3 is TGTGCCAGTAGCCCTTGCCCCTCGGACAGTCGGTGGAGGAGGAATCAGCCCCAGCATTTT. It specifies CASSPCPSDSRWRRNQPQHF. The rearrangement links TRBV19 to TRBJ1-5; weak D call: TRBD1 (6 bases). CDR1 LNHDA and CDR2 SQIVND come from the germline V gene (reference sequence). The V end lost 6 bases, the J end lost 4 bases, and 31 bases lay between the germline ends. The CDR3 is 20 amino acids.

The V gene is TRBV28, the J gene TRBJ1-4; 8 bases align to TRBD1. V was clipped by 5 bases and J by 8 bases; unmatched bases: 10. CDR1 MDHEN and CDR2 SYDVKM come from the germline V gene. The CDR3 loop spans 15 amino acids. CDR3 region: CASSPLTGEGEKLFF. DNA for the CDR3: TGTGCCAGCAGTCCCTTGACAGGGGAAGGGGAAAAACTGTTTTTT.

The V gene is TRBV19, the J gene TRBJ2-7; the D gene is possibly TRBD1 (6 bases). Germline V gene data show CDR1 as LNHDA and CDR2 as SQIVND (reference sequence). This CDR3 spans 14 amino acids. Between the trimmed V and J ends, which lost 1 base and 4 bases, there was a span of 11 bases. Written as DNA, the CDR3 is TGTGCCAGTAGTATAGTGGACAGAAAGTACGAGCAGTACTTC. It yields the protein CASSIVDRKYEQYF.

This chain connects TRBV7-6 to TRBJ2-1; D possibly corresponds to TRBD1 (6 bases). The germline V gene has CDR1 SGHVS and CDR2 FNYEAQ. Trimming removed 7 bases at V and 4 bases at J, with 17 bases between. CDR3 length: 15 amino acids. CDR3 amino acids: CASTLGQGCYNEQFF. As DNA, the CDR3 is TGTGCCAGCACCCTAGGTCAGGGGTGTTACAATGAGCAGTTCTTC.

The CDR3 region is CASSGPDREGWGYGYTF. The CDR3 DNA follows: TGCGCCAGCAGTGGACCGGACAGGGAGGGATGGGGCTATGGCTACACCTTC. The chain combines TRBV10-2 with TRBJ1-2; 8 nucleotides line up with TRBD1. Germline V gene sequence: CDR1 WSHSY, CDR2 SAAADI. Trimming removed 4 bases from V and 4 bases from J; junction bases left unmatched: 14. The CDR3 contains 17 residues.

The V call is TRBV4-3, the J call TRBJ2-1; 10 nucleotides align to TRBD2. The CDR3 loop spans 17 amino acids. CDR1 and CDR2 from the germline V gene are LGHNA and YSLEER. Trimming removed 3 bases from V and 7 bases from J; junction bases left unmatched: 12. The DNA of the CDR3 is TGCGCCAGCAGCCACCAAACAGCGGGAGGGCCAGATAATGAGCAGTTCTTC. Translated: CASSHQTAGGPDNEQFF.

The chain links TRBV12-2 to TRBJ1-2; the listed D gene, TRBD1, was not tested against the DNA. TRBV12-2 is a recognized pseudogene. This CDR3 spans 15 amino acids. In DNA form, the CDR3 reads TGTGCAAGTCGCTTAGCGAACCCCTACAGGGCTGGCTACACCTTC. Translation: CASRLANPYRAGYTF.

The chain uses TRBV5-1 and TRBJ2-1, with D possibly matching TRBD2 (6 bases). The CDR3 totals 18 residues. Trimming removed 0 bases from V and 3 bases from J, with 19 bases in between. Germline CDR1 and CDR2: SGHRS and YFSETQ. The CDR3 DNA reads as TGCGCCAGCAGCTTGGAGGTCGGGGGACCCACAAGCTACAATGAGCAGTTCTTC. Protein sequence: CASSLEVGGPTSYNEQFF.

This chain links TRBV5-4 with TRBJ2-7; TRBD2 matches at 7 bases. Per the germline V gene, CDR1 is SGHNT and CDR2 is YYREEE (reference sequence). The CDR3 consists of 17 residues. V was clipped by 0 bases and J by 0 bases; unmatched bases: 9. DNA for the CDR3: TGTGCCAGCAGCTTGGCTCCTAGACTAGCCTTCTCCTACGAGCAGTACTTC. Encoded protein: CASSLAPRLAFSYEQYF.